This T cell receptor beta chain was identified in a study of blood T cell repertoires in COVID-19. Overall study: COVID-19 samples from acute and convalescent phases originated in the United States, Italy and Spain. In each case, the material was cDNA or gDNA derived from T cells, B-cell-depleted T cells, or PBMCs.

The CDR3 sequence is 17 residues long. Per the germline V gene, CDR1 is MGHRA and CDR2 is YSYEKL. Trimming left V 4 bases short and J 6 bases short, with 24 bases between. Methods used by the authors: Estimation of nucleated cell counts relied on the amplification of reference gene primers. Assay used: immunoSEQ multiplex PCR; TCRdb lists only in-frame clones, some missing. From that table come the V and J calls and clone size; the DNA was used to work out D and trimming. The data show about 250,000 clones, approximately 85% seen once. The Seattle site enrolled patients during active infection and followed them longitudinally. This clone showed up many times.

This chain joins TRBV4-1 and TRBJ1-2; D gene ambiguous. Material: peripheral blood. The receptor was isolated from a man in his fifties with COVID-19, enrolled during active disease. CDR3 loop: CASSPAHGEAALNGYTF. In DNA form, the CDR3 reads TGCGCCAGCAGCCCAGCCCATGGAGAGGCAGCCCTAAATGGCTACACCTTC.